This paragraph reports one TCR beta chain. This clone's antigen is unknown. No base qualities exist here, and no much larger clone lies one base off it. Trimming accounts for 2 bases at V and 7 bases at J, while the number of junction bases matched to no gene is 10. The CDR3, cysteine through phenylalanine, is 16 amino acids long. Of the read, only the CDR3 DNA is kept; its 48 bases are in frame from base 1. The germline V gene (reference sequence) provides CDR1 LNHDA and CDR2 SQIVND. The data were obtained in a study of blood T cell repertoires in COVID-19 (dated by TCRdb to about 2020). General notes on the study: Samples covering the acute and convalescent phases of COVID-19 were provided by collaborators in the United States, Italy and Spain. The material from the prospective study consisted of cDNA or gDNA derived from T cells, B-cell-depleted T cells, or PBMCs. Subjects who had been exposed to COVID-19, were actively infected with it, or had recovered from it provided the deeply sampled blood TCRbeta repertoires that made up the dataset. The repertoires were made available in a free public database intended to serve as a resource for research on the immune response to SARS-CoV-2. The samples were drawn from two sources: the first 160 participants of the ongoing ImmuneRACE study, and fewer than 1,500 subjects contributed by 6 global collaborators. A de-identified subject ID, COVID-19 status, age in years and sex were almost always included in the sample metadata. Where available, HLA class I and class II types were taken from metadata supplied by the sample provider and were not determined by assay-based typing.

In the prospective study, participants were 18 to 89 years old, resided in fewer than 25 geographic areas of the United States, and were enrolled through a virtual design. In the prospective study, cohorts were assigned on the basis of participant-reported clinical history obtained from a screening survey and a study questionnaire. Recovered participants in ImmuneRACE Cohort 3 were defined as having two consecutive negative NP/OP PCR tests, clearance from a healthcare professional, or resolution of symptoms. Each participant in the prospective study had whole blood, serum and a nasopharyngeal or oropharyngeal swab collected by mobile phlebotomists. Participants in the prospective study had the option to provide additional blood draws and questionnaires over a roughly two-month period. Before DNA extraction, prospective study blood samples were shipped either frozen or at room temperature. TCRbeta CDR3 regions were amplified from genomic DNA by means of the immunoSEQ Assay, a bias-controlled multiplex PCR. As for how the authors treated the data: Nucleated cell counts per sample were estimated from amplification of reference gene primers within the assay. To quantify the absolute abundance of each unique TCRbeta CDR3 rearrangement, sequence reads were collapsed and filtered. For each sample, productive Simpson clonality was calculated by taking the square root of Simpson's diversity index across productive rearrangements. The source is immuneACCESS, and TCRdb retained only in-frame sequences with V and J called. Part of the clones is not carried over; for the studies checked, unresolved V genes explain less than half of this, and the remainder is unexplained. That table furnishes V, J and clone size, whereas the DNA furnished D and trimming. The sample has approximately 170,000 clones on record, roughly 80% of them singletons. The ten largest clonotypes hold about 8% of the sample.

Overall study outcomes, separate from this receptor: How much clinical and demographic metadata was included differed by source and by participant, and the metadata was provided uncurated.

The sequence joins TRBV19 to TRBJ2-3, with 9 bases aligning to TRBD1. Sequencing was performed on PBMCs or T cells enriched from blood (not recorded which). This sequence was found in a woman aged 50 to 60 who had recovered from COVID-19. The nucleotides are TGTGCCAGTAGTATAAAACCGGGACAGGGACGGAATACGCAGTATTTT. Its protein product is CASSIKPGQGRNTQYF.